The 11 T cell receptor beta chains given below trace back to one sample, sequenced in a study of blood T cell repertoires in COVID-19. The assay was immunoSEQ multiplex PCR, and TCRdb's table has in-frame clones only and misses some. The sample lists roughly 97,000 clones, around nine tenths occurring once. The specimen sequenced was peripheral blood. These receptors were collected from a man in his 60s with acute or convalescent COVID-19.

The chain is built from TRBV5-6 and TRBJ2-3; D gene unclear. The V gene lost 0 bases and the J gene lost 8 bases, with 13 bases spanning the gap. Germline assignment: CDR1 SGHDT and CDR2 YYEEEE. The CDR3 runs to 14 residues. In DNA form, the CDR3 reads TGTGCCAGCAGCTTGGGTCCTTCCGCTACTACGCAGTATTTT. Encoded protein: CASSLGPSATTQYF.

The V gene is TRBV6-6, the J gene TRBJ2-7; 8 nucleotides line up with TRBD1. Per the germline V gene, CDR1 is MNHNY and CDR2 is SVGAGI (reference sequence). Trimming at V came to 4 bases and at J to 3 bases, leaving 5 bases not matched to a gene. The CDR3 is 14 residues long. The CDR3 protein is CASSWTGNSYEQYF. Here the CDR3 DNA reads TGTGCCAGCAGTTGGACAGGGAACAGCTACGAGCAGTACTTC.

The DNA of the CDR3 is TGCGCCAGCAGCTTCCCAGAAGCTAACTATGGCTACACCTTC. The encoded protein is CASSFPEANYGYTF. This chain connects TRBV5-1 to TRBJ1-2; D is uncertain. The germline CDR1 and CDR2 sequences are SGHRS and YFSETQ. The CDR3 is 14 residues long. V gave up 2 bases and J gave up 0 bases, with 8 bases separating them.

The chain is built from TRBV19 and TRBJ1-5; maybe TRBD1 (5 bases). This CDR3 is 13 amino acids long. Germline V gene sequence: CDR1 LNHDA, CDR2 SQIVND (reference sequence). Trimming left V 7 bases short and J 7 bases short, with 14 bases between. The CDR3 loop is CASTPKGFQPQHF. Here the CDR3 DNA reads TGTGCCAGTACCCCGAAGGGGTTCCAGCCCCAGCATTTT.

The CDR3 sequence: CASSQDSPAGTQETQYF. DNA for the CDR3: TGTGCCAGCAGCCAAGATTCCCCAGCGGGGACACAAGAGACCCAGTACTTC. The chain joins TRBV4-2 to TRBJ2-5; TRBD2 might be the D (7 bases). Deletions cut 0 bases from V and 2 bases from J, with 16 bases between. This CDR3 has 17 residues. Germline assignment: CDR1 LGHNA and CDR2 YNFKEQ.

The chain carries TRBV2 and TRBJ1-2; 9 nucleotides match TRBD1. This CDR3 contains 16 residues. CDR1 is SNHLY and CDR2 is FYNNEI in the germline V gene. Losses at the gene ends were 6 bases for V and 1 base for J; bases not matched to a gene: 9. The CDR3 protein is CASRASGTGNNYGYTF. The DNA for the CDR3 is TGTGCCAGCAGGGCTTCCGGGACAGGGAATAACTATGGCTACACCTTC. Complete variable domain (other parts from reference TRBV2 and TRBJ1-2): EPEVTQTPSHQVTQMGQEVILRCVPISNHLYFYWYRQILGQKVEFLVSFYNNEISEKSEIFDDQFSVERPDGSNFTLKIRSTKLEDSAMYFCASRASGTGNNYGYTFGSGTRLTVV.

This rearrangement joins TRBV4-1 to TRBJ1-2, with TRBD1 matching over 8 bases. Unmatched junction bases numbered 10, after V lost 5 bases and J lost 8 bases. Looked up from germline, CDR1 is MGHRA and CDR2 is YSYEKL. The CDR3 is 14 amino acids. The CDR3 reads CASSLNQGAGGYTF. CDR3 sequence (DNA): TGCGCCAGCAGCTTAAACCAGGGGGCGGGAGGCTACACCTTC.

This chain joins TRBV7-2 and TRBJ1-4; D is possibly TRBD1 (5 bases). CDR3 size: 16 residues. The V gene's germline CDR1 is SGHTA and CDR2 FQGNSA. Trimming took 0 bases from V and 4 from J, leaving 12 bases between them. The CDR3 nucleotides are TGTGCCAGCAGCTTAGCGCCCCCAGGGCTTAATGAAAAACTGTTTTTT. Encoded protein: CASSLAPPGLNEKLFF.

The rearrangement joins TRBV2 to TRBJ1-2; TRBD1 agrees at 11 bases. The V and J ends lost 8 bases and 6 bases, in that order; junction bases with no gene match: 11. The CDR3 has 15 amino acids. In germline, CDR1 is SNHLY, CDR2 FYNNEI. The CDR3 DNA is TGTGCCAGCGGAAGGGGACAGGGGGACTTGGATGGCTACACCTTC. Protein product: CASGRGQGDLDGYTF.

The chain couples TRBV9 to TRBJ1-4, with TRBD1 as a possible D gene (5 bases). The CDR3 totals 13 residues. CDR1 and CDR2 (germline): SGDLS, YYNGEE. V lost 4 bases and J lost 6, with 10 bases in between. The CDR3 region is CASSPRGYEKLFF. The CDR3, as DNA: TGTGCCAGCAGCCCTAGGGGTTATGAAAAACTGTTTTTT.

The V and J genes are TRBV5-4 and TRBJ1-2, with a tentative D call TRBD1 (6 bases). V gave up 0 bases and J gave up 7 bases, with 13 bases separating them. The germline CDR1 and CDR2 sequences are SGHNT and YYREEE (reference sequence). The CDR3 has 14 residues. The CDR3 DNA sequence: TGTGCCAGCAGCTTGGATGGGGGCGCGCTTGGCTACACCTTC. Translating it yields CASSLDGGALGYTF.